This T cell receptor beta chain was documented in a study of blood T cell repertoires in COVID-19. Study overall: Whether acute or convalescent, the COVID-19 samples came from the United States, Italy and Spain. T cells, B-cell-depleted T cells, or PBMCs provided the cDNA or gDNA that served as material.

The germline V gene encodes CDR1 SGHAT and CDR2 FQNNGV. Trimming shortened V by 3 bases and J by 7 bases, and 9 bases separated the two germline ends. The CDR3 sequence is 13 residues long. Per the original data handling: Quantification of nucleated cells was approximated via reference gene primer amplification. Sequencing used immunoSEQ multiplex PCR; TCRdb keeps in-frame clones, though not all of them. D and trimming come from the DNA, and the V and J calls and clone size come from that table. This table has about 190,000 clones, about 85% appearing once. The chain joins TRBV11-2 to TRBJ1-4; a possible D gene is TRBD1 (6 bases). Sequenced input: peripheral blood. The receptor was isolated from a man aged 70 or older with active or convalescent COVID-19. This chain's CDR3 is CASSFNRVEKLFF. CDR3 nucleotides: TGTGCCAGCAGCTTCAACAGGGTTGAAAAACTGTTTTTT.